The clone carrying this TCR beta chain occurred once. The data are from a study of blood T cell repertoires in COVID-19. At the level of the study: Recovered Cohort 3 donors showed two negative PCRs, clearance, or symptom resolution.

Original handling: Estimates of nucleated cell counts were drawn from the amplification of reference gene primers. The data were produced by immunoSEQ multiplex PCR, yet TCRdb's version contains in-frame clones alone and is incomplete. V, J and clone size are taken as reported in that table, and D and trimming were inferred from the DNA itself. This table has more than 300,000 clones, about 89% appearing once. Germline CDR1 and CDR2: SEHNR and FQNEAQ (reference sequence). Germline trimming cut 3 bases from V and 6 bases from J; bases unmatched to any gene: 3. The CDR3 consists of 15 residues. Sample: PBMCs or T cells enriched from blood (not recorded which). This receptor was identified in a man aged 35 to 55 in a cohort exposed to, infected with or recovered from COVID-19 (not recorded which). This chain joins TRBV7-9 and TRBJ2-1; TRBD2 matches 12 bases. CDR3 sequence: CASSFLAGGSNEQFF. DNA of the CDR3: TGTGCCAGCAGCTTCCTAGCGGGAGGGAGCAATGAGCAGTTCTTC. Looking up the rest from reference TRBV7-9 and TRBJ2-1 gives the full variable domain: DTGVSQNPRHKITKRGQNVTFRCDPISEHNRLYWYRQTLGQGPEFLTYFQNEAQLEKSRLLSDRFSAERPKGSFSTLEIQRTEQGDSAMYLCASSFLAGGSNEQFFGPGTRLTVL.